This TCR beta chain derives from a study of low-dose radiotherapy and immunotherapy resistance in tumors. About the study: Individuals in Cohort 2 had 1 Gy per fraction every two weeks, adding up to 13 Gy over 26 weeks.

Primers used for first-strand cDNA, a TRAV- and TRBV-specific set, covered both alpha and beta chains. TCRs were put through around 20 PCR cycles of amplification with Phusion. A constant-region primer and the V-primer adapter served as the primer pair. TCRdb re-called the reads with MiXCR, one entry per CDR3 protein. The table lists 75,000 to 95,000 distinct CDR3 sequences, 8% to 10% of them singletons. This clonotype occurred many times. The ends were cut back, 0 bases at V and 4 bases at J, with 16 bases in the middle. The CDR3 is made up of 16 amino acids. The V gene's germline CDR1 is GTSNPN and CDR2 SVGIG (reference sequence). Specified time point: before trial treatment. Low-dose radiotherapy, low-dose cyclophosphamide, aspirin, ipilimumab and nivolumab were all given to the donors.

The clonotype originates from a male donor with prostate cancer. The chain joins TRBV30 to TRBJ2-1; D may correspond to TRBD1 or TRBD2 (6 bases each). The sequencing here drew on PBMCs, taken before treatment. DNA for the CDR3: TGTGCCTGGAGTGTACTGGGGGGCCTTATTTACAATGAGCAGTTCTTC. This gives the protein CAWSVLGGLIYNEQFF.